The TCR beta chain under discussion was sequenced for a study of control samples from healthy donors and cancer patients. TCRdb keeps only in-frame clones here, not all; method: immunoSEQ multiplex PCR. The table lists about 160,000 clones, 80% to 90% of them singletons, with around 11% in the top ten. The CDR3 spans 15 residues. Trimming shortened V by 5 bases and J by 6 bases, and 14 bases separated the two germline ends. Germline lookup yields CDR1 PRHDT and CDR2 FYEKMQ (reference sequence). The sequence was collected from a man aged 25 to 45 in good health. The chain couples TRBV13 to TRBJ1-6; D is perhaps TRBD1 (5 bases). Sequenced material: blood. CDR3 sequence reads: CASSPSGTLNSPLHF. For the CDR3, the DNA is TGTGCCAGCAGCCCATCCGGGACCCTTAATTCACCCCTCCACTTT.